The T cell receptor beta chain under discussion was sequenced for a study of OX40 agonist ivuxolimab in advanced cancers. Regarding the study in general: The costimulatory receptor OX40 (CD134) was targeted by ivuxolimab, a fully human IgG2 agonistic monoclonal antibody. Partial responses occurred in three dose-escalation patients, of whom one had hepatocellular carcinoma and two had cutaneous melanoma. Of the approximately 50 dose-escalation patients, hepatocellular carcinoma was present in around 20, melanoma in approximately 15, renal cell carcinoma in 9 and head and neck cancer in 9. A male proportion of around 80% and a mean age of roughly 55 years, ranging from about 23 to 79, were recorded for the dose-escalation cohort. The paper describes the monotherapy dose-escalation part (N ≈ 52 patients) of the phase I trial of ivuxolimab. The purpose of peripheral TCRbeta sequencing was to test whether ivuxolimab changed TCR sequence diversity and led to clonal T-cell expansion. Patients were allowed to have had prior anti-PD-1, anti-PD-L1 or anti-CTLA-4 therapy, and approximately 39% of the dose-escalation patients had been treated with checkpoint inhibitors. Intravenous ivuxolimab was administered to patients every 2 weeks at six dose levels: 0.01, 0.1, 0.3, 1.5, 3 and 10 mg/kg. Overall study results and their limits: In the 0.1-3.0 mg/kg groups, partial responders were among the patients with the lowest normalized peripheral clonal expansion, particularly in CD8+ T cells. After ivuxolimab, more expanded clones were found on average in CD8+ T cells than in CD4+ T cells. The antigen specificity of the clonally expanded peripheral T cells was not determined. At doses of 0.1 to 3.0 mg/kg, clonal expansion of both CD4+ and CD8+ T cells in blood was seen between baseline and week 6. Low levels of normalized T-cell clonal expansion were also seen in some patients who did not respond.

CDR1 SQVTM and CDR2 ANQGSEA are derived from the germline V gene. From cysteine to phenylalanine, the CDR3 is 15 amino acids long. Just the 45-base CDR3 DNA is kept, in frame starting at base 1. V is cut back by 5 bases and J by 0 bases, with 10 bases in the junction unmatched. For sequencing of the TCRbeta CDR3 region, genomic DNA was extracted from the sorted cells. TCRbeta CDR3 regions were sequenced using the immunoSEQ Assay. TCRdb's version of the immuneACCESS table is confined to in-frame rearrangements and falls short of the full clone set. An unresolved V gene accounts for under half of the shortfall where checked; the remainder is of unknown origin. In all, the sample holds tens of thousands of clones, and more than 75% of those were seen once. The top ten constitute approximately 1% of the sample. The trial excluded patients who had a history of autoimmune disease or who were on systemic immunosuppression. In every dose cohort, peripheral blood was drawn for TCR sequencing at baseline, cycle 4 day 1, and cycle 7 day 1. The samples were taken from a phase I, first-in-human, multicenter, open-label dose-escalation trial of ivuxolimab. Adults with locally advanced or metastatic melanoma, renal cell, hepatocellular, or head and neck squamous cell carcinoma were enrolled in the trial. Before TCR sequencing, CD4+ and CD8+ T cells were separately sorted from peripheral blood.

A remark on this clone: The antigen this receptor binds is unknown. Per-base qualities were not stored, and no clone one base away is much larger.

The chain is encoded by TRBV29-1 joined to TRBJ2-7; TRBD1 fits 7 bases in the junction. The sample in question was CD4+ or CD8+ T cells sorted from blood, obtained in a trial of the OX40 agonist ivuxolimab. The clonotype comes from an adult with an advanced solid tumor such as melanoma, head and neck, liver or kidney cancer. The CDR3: CSVKTGTARSYEQYF. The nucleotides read TGCAGCGTTAAAACCGGGACAGCACGCTCCTACGAGCAGTACTTC.